This entry lists 10 T cell receptor beta chains sequenced from one sample in a study of cytomegalovirus exposure and HLA in healthy donors. Researchers ran the PCR with 60 Vbeta and 13 Jbeta primers. Clones were read by immunoSEQ multiplex PCR, and TCRdb kept only the in-frame ones, dropping some. The sample yields 100,000 to 150,000 clones, 17% seen once. The material sequenced was PBMCs. Receptors were obtained from a female donor in good health and CMV-seropositive.

The CDR3 DNA follows: TGTGCCAGTAGTATTAGTTATATCACCGGGGAGCTGTTTTTT. This gives the protein CASSISYITGELFF. The chain combines TRBV19 with TRBJ2-2; D uncertain. V was trimmed by 3 bases and J by 4 bases, leaving 9 bases between them. Germline-derived CDR1 and CDR2 are LNHDA and SQIVND (reference sequence). This CDR3 region has 14 residues.

The rearrangement uses TRBV27 and TRBJ2-7; no reliable D call. Germline V gene sequence: CDR1 MNHEY, CDR2 SMNVEV (reference sequence). Trimming left V 5 bases short and J 6 bases short, with 14 bases between. The CDR3 sequence is 13 residues long. CDR3 in DNA: TGTGCCAGCAGTGACCTCTTCGAGCGCGAGCAGTACTTC. This sequence encodes CASSDLFEREQYF.

This clone turned up a few times. This chain connects TRBV4-3 to TRBJ1-2; D not certain. The germline V and J ends were trimmed by 0 bases and 5 bases, with 16 bases remaining between them. Germline assignment: CDR1 LGHNA and CDR2 YSLEER. The CDR3 is 16 amino acids. The CDR3 DNA follows: TGCGCCAGCAGCCAAGATTACGTAAGAGGGAGGTATGGCTACACCTTC. As protein: CASSQDYVRGRYGYTF.

The gene calls are TRBV19 and TRBJ2-7; the D gene is possibly TRBD2 (6 bases). Germline CDR1 is LNHDA and CDR2 is SQIVND (reference sequence). Trimming took off 6 bases at V and 2 bases at J, with 17 bases between the two ends. CDR3 length equals 15 residues. CDR3 in DNA: TGTGCCAGTAGGTTTAAGGGACTCGAAGCCTACGAGCAGTACTTC. Translating it yields CASRFKGLEAYEQYF. Using reference TRBV19 and TRBJ2-7 for the parts outside the CDR3, the full variable domain is DGGITQSPKYLFRKEGQNVTLSCEQNLNHDAMYWYRQDPGQGLRLIYYSQIVNDFQKGDIAEGYSVSREKKESFPLTVTSAQKNPTAFYLCASRFKGLEAYEQYFGPGTRLTVT.

The rearrangement uses TRBV5-4 and TRBJ1-2; D possibly corresponds to TRBD1 (6 bases). This CDR3 contains 16 residues. The V gene's germline CDR1 is SGHNT and CDR2 YYREEE (reference sequence). Trimming pared 4 bases from V and 6 bases from J, leaving 22 bases between. This CDR3 reads CASSPLGGLLLDGYTF. CDR3 nucleotide sequence: TGTGCCAGCAGCCCCCTCGGGGGGCTTTTATTGGATGGCTACACCTTC.

V usage is TRBV28 and J usage is TRBJ1-4; possibly TRBD1 for D (5 bases). The CDR3 length is 16 residues. The V end was cut by 6 bases, the J end by 2 bases, with 16 bases between. The germline V gene has CDR1 MDHEN and CDR2 SYDVKM. The CDR3 spells CASRFAGQGTNEKLFF. CDR3 sequence (DNA): TGTGCCAGCAGGTTTGCGGGGCAGGGCACTAATGAAAAACTGTTTTTT.

The V call is TRBV28, the J call TRBJ1-1, with a tentative D call TRBD1 (6 bases). CDR1 MDHEN and CDR2 SYDVKM come from the germline V gene. This CDR3 is built from 14 residues. V gave up 5 bases and J gave up 1 base, with 11 bases separating them. Written as DNA, the CDR3 is TGTGCCAGCAGTCCTACAGGGAGGAACACTGAAGCTTTCTTT. Protein product: CASSPTGRNTEAFF.

This clone was detected a few times. This sequence joins TRBV15 and TRBJ2-1, with D tentatively TRBD2 (5 bases). V was shortened by 1 base and J by 14 bases, with 21 bases between the two germline ends. CDR3 length: 15 residues. CDR1 is LNHNV, CDR2 YYDKDF, per germline (reference sequence). This chain's CDR3 is CATSRAGMGSDWEFF. Written as DNA, the CDR3 is TGTGCCACCAGCAGAGCCGGGATGGGGTCCGATTGGGAGTTCTTC. Full variable domain (outside the CDR3, taken from reference TRBV15 and TRBJ2-1): DAMVIQNPRYQVTQFGKPVTLSCSQTLNHNVMYWYQQKSSQAPKLLFHYYDKDFNNEADTPDNFQSRRPNTSFCFLDIRSPGLGDTAMYLCATSRAGMGSDWEFFGPGTRLTVL.

This clone was observed a handful of times. The rearrangement uses TRBV2 and TRBJ1-2; D gene uncertain. The CDR3 totals 14 residues. Trimming stripped 2 bases from V and 8 bases from J, with 15 bases between. Germline CDR1 reads SNHLY; CDR2 reads FYNNEI. The chain's CDR3 is CASSESRGIEGYTF. The CDR3 DNA is TGTGCCAGCAGTGAATCCCGGGGAATTGAGGGCTACACCTTC.

This chain connects TRBV6-6 to TRBJ1-1; 9 bases line up with TRBD1. The J segment lost 8 bases and the V segment lost 5 bases, leaving 6 bases of the junction unmatched. There are 13 residues in the CDR3. Germline CDR1 is MNHNY and CDR2 is SVGAGI (reference sequence). CDR3 coding DNA: TGTGCCAGCAGTCTTACAGGGGGCGCCGAAGCTTTCTTT. Translated, it gives CASSLTGGAEAFF.